This T cell receptor (beta chain) originates from a study of blood T cell repertoires in COVID-19. V was cut by 4 bases and J by 0 bases, with 6 bases left in between. CDR1 is LGHDT and CDR2 is YNNKEL in the germline V gene (reference sequence). This CDR3 has 13 amino acids. In the original analysis: Counts of nucleated cells, estimated from reference gene primer amplification, were obtained. Generated by immunoSEQ multiplex PCR, the TCRdb table keeps only in-frame clones and is missing some. V and J calls and clone size are those listed in that table; D and trimming were worked out from the DNA. The data contain roughly 250,000 clones, roughly 90% of them singletons. This clone occurred a few times.

The clonotype originates from a woman in her thirties with COVID-19, enrolled during active disease. Sequenced sample: peripheral blood. The V gene is TRBV3-1 (or the pseudogene TRBV3-2), the J gene TRBJ1-1, with a possible D match to TRBD1 (5 bases). The CDR3 here is CASSLQVNTEAFF. The CDR3 bases are TGTGCCAGCAGCCTACAGGTGAACACTGAAGCTTTCTTT.